Sequencing of this T cell receptor beta chain was carried out in a study of shared clonotypes between healthy human individuals. Study-level information: Per donor, CD8 memory used one plate, CD8 naive used two, CD4 memory used three and CD4 naive used three.

About this clone: As yet, its antigen is unknown.

CD8 cells regarded as naive lacked CD45RO, were positively chosen for CCR7, and omitted terminally differentiated effector memory CD45RA+ cells. All the donors were Caucasian adults who lived in Nashville, Tennessee. Genomic DNA of each subset was evenly split across several immunoSEQ plates. Produced via immunoSEQ multiplex PCR; TCRdb's table is partial and in-frame only. The table has 2 million or so clones, approximately 94% seen once; the top ten hold roughly 1%. The V and J ends lost 3 bases and 0 bases respectively, with 18 bases between them. The CDR3 contains 18 residues. Germline V gene lookup returns CDR1 KGHSH and CDR2 LQKENI. Study-level results: Sampling was confined to blood; repertoires within tissues likely differ.

This TCR was sampled from a man aged 18 to 29 in good health. The rearrangement uses TRBV18 and TRBJ1-3, with a tentative D call TRBD1 (6 bases). Source material: naive CD8+ T cells sorted from blood. CDR3 in DNA: TGTGCCAGCTCACCCGAGCGATACAGGGTCCCCTCTGGAAACACCATATATTTT. Its translation: CASSPERYRVPSGNTIYF.